This T cell receptor (beta chain) appears in the sequencing data of a study of cytotoxic CD8 clonotypes in ibrutinib-treated CLL. The germline gives CDR1 SGHNT, CDR2 YYREEE (reference sequence). The CDR3 extends over 15 amino acids. Trimming stripped 0 bases from V and 5 bases from J, with 14 bases between. Profiled with immunoSEQ multiplex PCR; TCRdb holds only in-frame clones, not every one. The sample lists about 200,000 clones, around 72% seen once, with around an eighth in the top ten. The starting material was PBMCs, obtained after 24 months of ibrutinib treatment. The chain is built from TRBV5-4 and TRBJ1-1; weak D call: TRBD1 (5 bases). The clonotype originates from a human donor with chronic lymphocytic leukemia. The DNA of the CDR3 is TGTGCCAGCAGCTTGGGTGGGGCCTGGGGGACTGAAGCTTTCTTT. Its translation: CASSLGGAWGTEAFF.